The entry below describes one TCR beta chain. No cognate antigen has been identified for it. No much larger clone exists at a distance of one base, and base qualities are not known. Whole blood was collected in K2EDTA tubes by collaborating institutions according to the institutions' own protocols. For TCRbeta analysis, collaborator samples were shipped as frozen whole blood, as isolated PBMCs, or as DNA extracted from either sample type. Sequences SEHNR (CDR1) and FQNEAQ (CDR2) are obtained from the germline V gene (reference sequence). The CDR3 sequence holds 15 residues, the cysteine and phenylalanine included. Only the CDR3 DNA is retained, 45 bases long and in frame from the first base. Relative to germline, V is 2 bases shorter and J is 1 base shorter, with 11 bases between their ends. This entry is derived from a study of blood T cell repertoires in COVID-19 (TCRdb year 2020). As for the study more broadly: Samples covering the acute and convalescent phases of COVID-19 were provided by collaborators in the United States, Italy and Spain. Where available, HLA class I and class II types were obtained from metadata supplied by the sample provider rather than from assay-based typing. The dataset comprised deeply sampled blood TCRbeta repertoires from subjects exposed to, actively infected with, or recovered from COVID-19. Nearly every sample came with metadata listing a de-identified subject ID, COVID-19 status, age in years and sex. The material from the prospective study consisted of cDNA or gDNA derived from T cells, B-cell-depleted T cells, or PBMCs. The repertoires were made available in a free public database intended to serve as a resource for research on the immune response to SARS-CoV-2. Samples were obtained from the ongoing ImmuneRACE study (first 160 participants) and from about 1,300 subjects provided by 6 global collaborators.

On the study overall, not on this receptor specifically: Clinical and demographic metadata were provided uncurated, with the amount varying by source and participant.

The immunoSEQ Assay, a bias-controlled multiplex PCR, was used to amplify TCRbeta CDR3 regions from genomic DNA. The published analysis was carried out like this. Within the assay, amplification of reference gene primers was used to estimate how many nucleated cells each sample contained. To quantify the absolute abundance of each unique TCRbeta CDR3 rearrangement, sequence reads were collapsed and filtered. For each sample, productive Simpson clonality was calculated as the square root of Simpson's diversity index across productive rearrangements. The table was pulled from immuneACCESS by TCRdb, which kept in-frame rearrangements only. Such tables lose some clones; where checked, under half of the loss comes from unresolved V genes, and the rest has no known cause. The DNA gave D and trimming, while V, J and clone size come from that table. The sample table records more than 95,000 clones; over 75% of these occur just once. The top ten constitute approximately 6% of the sample.

The TCR comes from a human donor in a cohort sampled during active COVID-19. Sequenced material: peripheral blood. The rearrangement combines TRBV7-9 with TRBJ1-1; there is no confident call for the D gene. The CDR3 in this case is CASSLRVGQNTEAFF. Here is the DNA: TGTGCCAGCAGCTTAAGAGTCGGTCAGAACACTGAAGCTTTCTTT.